The rows below give T cell receptor beta chains drawn from one sample of a study of PD-1 blockade in classical Hodgkin lymphoma. Data came from immunoSEQ multiplex PCR; TCRdb stores just in-frame clones and leaves some out. The sample contains about 28,000 clones, around 78% of which appear only once. The sequenced sample was peripheral blood mononuclear cells (PBMCs), obtained before the second cycle of nivolumab. All receptors derive from a human donor with classical Hodgkin lymphoma. Both conserved end residues are part of each CDR3. A D gene is named only where the DNA matches it firmly. Not every row has a clone size; where given, it reads once, few, many or a size class.

TRBJ2-3 - TRBD2 17 TRBV10-1 TGCGCCAGCAGTGAGACCTTAGCGGGGGGATTCACAGATACGCAGTATTTT CASSETLAGGFTDTQYF
TRBJ2-2 - TRBD2 18 TRBV7-9 TGTGCCAGCAGCTCACCCCCTAGCGGGAGGGGGAACACCGGGGAGCTGTTTTTT CASSSPPSGRGNTGELFF
TRBJ2-3 - - 14 TRBV15 TGTGCCACCAGCAGACAGGGATCCACAGATACGCAGTATTTT CATSRQGSTDTQYF
TRBJ1-2 - - 13 TRBV18 TGTGCCAGCTCACCCCTGACCTTATATGGCTACACCTTC CASSPLTLYGYTF
TRBJ2-7 - - 15 TRBV19 TGTGCCAGTAGTATAGTGGCGGCAGGGTCCTACGAGCAGTACTTC CASSIVAAGSYEQYF
TRBJ1-6 - - 15 TRBV5-1 TGCGCCAGCAGCTTCCGGGACGGGAGGACTTCACCCCTCCACTTT CASSFRDGRTSPLHF
TRBJ2-1 - TRBD2 14 TRBV6-1 TGTGCCAGTTTACTAGCGGGGGGGGACAATGAGCAGTTCTTC CASLLAGGDNEQFF
TRBJ2-7 - - 13 TRBV11-3 TGTGCCAGCAGCTTTGGATCACAGGGTGAGCAGTACTTC CASSFGSQGEQYF
TRBJ1-2 - TRBD1 18 TRBV5-1 TGCGCCAGCAGCTTGGCGGTTTACAGGGGGCCACAAAACTATGGCTACACCTTC CASSLAVYRGPQNYGYTF
TRBJ2-7 - TRBD2 12 TRBV5-4 TGTGCCAGCAACCCAGGGCGGGGGAAGCAGTACTTC CASNPGRGKQYF
TRBJ2-5 - TRBD1 15 TRBV28 TGTGCCAGCAGTTTCGCGACAGGGCCGTTAGTGACCCAGTACTTC CASSFATGPLVTQYF
TRBJ1-2 - - 10 TRBV7-2 TGTGCCAGCAGCTTGACGGGTCACACCTTC CASSLTGHTF
TRBJ1-1 few - 12 TRBV11-3 TGTGCCAGCAGCTTCTTGTACACTGAAGCTTTCTTT CASSFLYTEAFF
TRBJ1-4 - - 11 TRBV28 TGTGCCAGCTGCGAAAATGAAAAACTGTTTTTT CASCENEKLFF
TRBJ2-1 - - 15 TRBV7-3 TGTGCCAGCAGCCCTGGGCTAGTCCCCTACAATGAGCAGTTCTTC CASSPGLVPYNEQFF
TRBJ2-1 few TRBD2 16 TRBV5-4 TGTGCCAGCAGCTTGCTAGCGGTCCGCTCCTACAATGAGCAGTTCTTC CASSLLAVRSYNEQFF
TRBJ2-3 - - 11 TRBV6-9 TGTGCCGGCCCCAAAGAAGATACGCAGTATTTT CAGPKEDTQYF
TRBJ1-1 - TRBD1 15 TRBV2 TGTGCCAGCAGCGTATTTGGACAGGGGAACACTGAAGCTTTCTTT CASSVFGQGNTEAFF
TRBJ1-2 - - 14 TRBV4-2 TGTGCCAGCAGCCAAGATTTGCTTAACTATGGCTACACCTTC CASSQDLLNYGYTF
TRBJ1-2 - TRBD1 14 TRBV11-3 TGTGCCAGCAGCTTGGGGGACAGTTTGTATGGCTACACCTTC CASSLGDSLYGYTF
TRBJ1-1 - - 13 TRBV2 TGTGCCAGCAGTGTCTGGCTGAACACTGAAGCTTTCTTT CASSVWLNTEAFF
TRBJ1-1 - TRBD1 14 TRBV7-9 TGTGCCAGCAGCCAAGCAGGGGGCCGTGATGAAGCTTTCTTT CASSQAGGRDEAFF
TRBJ2-2 few - 15 TRBV5-1 TGCGCCAGCAGTCCGACTGAATTGAACACCGGGGAGCTGTTTTTT CASSPTELNTGELFF
TRBJ2-2 once - 15 TRBV28 TGTGCCAGCAGTTTAGGTGACAGGGAGGCCGGGGAGCTGTTTTTT CASSLGDREAGELFF
TRBJ2-5 - TRBD1 15 TRBV9 TGTGCCAGCAGCTACGGGACAGGGGGTCCTGAGACCCAGTACTTC CASSYGTGGPETQYF
TRBJ2-2 few TRBD2 16 TRBV5-6 TGTGCCAGCAGCTTGGGACTAGCGGTGAACACCGGGGAGCTGTTTTTT CASSLGLAVNTGELFF
TRBJ2-1 - - 15 TRBV10-3 TGTGCCATCAGCCGACTAGATCGAGGAGGAAATGAGCAGTTCTTC CAISRLDRGGNEQFF
TRBJ2-2 - TRBD2 18 TRBV5-5 TGTGCCAGCAGCTTGAGGTCACTTGCGGGAGGGCCCTCCGGGGAGCTGTTTTTT CASSLRSLAGGPSGELFF
TRBJ2-3 - TRBD1 15 TRBV7-7 TGTGCCAGCAGCTTAACAGGGGCTAGCACAGATACGCAGTATTTT CASSLTGASTDTQYF
TRBJ1-2 - - 15 TRBV4-1 TGCGCCAGCAGCCAAGAGTTGAGGGCGGACCATGGCTACACCTTC CASSQELRADHGYTF
TRBJ2-5 - - 13 TRBV28 TGTGCCAGCAGTTTAGGCACACAAGAGACCCAGTACTTC CASSLGTQETQYF
TRBJ2-2 - - 11 TRBV7-9 TGTGCCCCGGACGGCACCGGGGAGCTGTTTTTT CAPDGTGELFF
TRBJ2-7 medium-sized - 10 TRBV28 TGTGCCAGCAGTTTTCACGAGCAGTACTTC CASSFHEQYF
TRBJ1-2 - TRBD1 12 TRBV6-1 TGTGCCAGCAAAGGACAGGGGAATGGCTACACCTTC CASKGQGNGYTF
TRBJ2-7 - - 11 TRBV20-1 TGCAGTGCGACGGGCTCCTACGAGCAGTACTTC CSATGSYEQYF
TRBJ2-1 - - 12 TRBV5-4 TGTGCCAGCAGCTTGGACAGTAATGAGCAGTTCTTC CASSLDSNEQFF